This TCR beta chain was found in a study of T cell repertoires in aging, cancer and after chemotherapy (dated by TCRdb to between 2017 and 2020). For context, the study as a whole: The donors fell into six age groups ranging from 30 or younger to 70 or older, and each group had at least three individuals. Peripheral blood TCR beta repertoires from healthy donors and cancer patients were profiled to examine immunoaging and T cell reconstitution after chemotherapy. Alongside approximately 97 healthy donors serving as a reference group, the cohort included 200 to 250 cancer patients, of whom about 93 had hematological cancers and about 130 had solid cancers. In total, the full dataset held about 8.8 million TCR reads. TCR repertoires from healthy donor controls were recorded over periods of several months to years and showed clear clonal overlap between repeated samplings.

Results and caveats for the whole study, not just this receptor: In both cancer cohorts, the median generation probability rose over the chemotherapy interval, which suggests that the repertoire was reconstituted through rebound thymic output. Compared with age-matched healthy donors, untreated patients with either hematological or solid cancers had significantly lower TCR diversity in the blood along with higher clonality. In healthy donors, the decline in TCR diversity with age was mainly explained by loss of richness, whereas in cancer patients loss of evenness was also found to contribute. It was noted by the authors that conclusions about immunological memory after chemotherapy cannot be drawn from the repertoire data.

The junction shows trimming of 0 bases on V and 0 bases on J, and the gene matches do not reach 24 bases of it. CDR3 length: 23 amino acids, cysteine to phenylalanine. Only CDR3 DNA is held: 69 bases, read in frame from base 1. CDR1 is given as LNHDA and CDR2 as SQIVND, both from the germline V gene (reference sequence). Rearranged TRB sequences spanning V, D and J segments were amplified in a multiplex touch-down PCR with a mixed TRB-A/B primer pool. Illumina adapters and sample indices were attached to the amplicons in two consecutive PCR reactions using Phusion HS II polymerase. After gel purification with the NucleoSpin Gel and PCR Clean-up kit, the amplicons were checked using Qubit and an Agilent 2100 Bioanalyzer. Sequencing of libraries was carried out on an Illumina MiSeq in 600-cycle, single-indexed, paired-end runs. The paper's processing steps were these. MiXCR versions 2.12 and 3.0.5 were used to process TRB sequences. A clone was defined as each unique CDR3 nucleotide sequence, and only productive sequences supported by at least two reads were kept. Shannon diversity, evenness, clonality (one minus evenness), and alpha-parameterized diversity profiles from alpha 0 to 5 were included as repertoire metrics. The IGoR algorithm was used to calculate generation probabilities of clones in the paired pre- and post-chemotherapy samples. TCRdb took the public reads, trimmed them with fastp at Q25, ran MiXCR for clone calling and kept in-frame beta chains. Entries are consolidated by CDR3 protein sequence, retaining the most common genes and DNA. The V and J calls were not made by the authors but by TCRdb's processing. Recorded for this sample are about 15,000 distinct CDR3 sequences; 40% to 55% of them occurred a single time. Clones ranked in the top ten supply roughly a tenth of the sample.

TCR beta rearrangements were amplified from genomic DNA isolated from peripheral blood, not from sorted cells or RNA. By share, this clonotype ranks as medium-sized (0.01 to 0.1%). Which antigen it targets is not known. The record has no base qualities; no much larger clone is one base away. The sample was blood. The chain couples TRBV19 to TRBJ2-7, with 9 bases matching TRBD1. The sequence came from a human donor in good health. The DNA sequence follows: TGTGCCAGTAGTATAGAACCGCTCGGGACAGGGCTTTTGGGGCCTAAGAGCTCCTACGAGCAGTACTTC. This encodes CASSIEPLGTGLLGPKSSYEQYF.